This record concerns one T cell receptor beta chain sequence. The antigen is undetermined. This record belongs to a study of OX40 agonist ivuxolimab in advanced cancers. Findings and limits, study-wide: Expanded clones belonging to CD8+ T cells outnumbered, on average, those of CD4+.

This CDR3 is built from 13 residues. The V gene's germline CDR1 is MNHNY and CDR2 SVGAGI (reference sequence). The V gene lost 2 bases and the J gene lost 3 bases, with 5 bases spanning the gap. Assay used: immunoSEQ multiplex PCR; TCRdb lists only in-frame clones, some missing. The sample has tens of thousands of clones, nearly 85% seen once. This receptor was taken from an adult with an advanced solid tumor such as melanoma, head and neck, liver or kidney cancer. This chain uses TRBV6-6 with TRBJ1-5; no definite D call. The source material was CD4+ or CD8+ T cells sorted from blood, sampled in a trial of the OX40 agonist ivuxolimab. The CDR3 sequence: CASSYGFNQPQHF. CDR3 DNA: TGTGCCAGCAGTTACGGTTTCAATCAGCCCCAGCATTTT.